The sequence of this T cell receptor (beta chain) was determined in a study of T cells in Graves' hyperthyroidism and ophthalmopathy. Amplification of TCR beta CDR3 regions used RNA as the template. The HTBI primer set was used in a first-round RT-PCR of the TCR CDR3. TCRdb redid the calling of the multiplex PCR reads with MiXCR, one entry per CDR3 protein. The sample includes 560,000 or so distinct CDR3 sequences, about 20% of them seen just once. This CDR3 region has 17 residues. V lost 2 bases, J lost 5 bases, and 8 bases stayed unmatched. The germline gives CDR1 SGHRS, CDR2 YFSETQ. The table lists this clonotype with many counts.

The clonotype originates from a man in his forties with Graves' ophthalmopathy. The J gene is TRBJ2-1, the V gene TRBV5-1; TRBD2 matches 12 bases. The sequencing input was blood. The CDR3, as DNA: TGCGCCAGCAGCTTCTCTAGCGGACTAGCGGGGAACAATGAGCAGTTCTTC. Its protein product is CASSFSSGLAGNNEQFF.